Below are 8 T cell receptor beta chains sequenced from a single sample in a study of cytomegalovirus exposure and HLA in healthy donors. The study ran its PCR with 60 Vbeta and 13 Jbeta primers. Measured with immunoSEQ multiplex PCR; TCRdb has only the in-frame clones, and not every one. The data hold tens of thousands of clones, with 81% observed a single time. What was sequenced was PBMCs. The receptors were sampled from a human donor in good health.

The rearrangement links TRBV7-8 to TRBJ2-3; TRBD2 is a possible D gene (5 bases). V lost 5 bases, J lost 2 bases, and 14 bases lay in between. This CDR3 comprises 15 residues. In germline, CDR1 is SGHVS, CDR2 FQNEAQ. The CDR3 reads CASSMTGSITDTQYF. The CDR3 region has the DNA TGTGCCAGCAGCATGACGGGAAGCATCACAGATACGCAGTATTTT. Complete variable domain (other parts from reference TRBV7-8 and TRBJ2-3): GAGVSQSPRYKVAKRGQDVALRCDPISGHVSLFWYQQALGQGPEFLTYFQNEAQLDKSGLPSDRFFAERPEGSVSTLKIQRTQQEDSAVYLCASSMTGSITDTQYFGPGTRLTVL.

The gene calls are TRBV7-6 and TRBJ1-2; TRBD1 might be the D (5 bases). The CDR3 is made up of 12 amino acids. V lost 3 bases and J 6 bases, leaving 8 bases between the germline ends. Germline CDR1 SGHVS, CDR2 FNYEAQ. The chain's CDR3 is CASSLGPDGYTF. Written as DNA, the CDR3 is TGTGCCAGCAGCTTGGGGCCCGATGGCTACACCTTC.

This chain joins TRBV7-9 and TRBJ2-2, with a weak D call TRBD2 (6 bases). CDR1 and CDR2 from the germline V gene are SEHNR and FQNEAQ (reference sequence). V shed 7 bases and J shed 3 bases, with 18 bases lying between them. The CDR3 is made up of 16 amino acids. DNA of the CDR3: TGTGCCAGCATGCGCTTGGGGGGACTGGACACCGGGGAGCTGTTTTTT. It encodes CASMRLGGLDTGELFF.

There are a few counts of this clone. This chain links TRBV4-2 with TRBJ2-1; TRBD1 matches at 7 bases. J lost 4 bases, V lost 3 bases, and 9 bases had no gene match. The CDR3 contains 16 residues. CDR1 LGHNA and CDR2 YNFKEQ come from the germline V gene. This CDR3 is CASSQDPGTEYNEQFF. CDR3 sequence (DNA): TGTGCCAGCAGCCAGGACCCCGGGACAGAGTACAATGAGCAGTTCTTC.

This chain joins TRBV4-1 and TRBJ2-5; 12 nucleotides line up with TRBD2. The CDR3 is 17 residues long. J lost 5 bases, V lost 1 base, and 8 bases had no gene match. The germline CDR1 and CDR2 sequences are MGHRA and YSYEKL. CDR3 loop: CASSQGNLAGGRETQYF. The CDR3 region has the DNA TGCGCCAGCAGCCAAGGCAACCTAGCGGGGGGGAGGGAGACCCAGTACTTC.

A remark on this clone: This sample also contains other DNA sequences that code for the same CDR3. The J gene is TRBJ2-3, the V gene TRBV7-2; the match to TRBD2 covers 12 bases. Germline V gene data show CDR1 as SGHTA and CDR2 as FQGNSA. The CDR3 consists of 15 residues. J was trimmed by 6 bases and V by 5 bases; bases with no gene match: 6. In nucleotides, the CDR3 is TGTGCCAGCAGCCCTAGCGGGAGGGCATCGGATACGCAGTATTTT. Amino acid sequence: CASSPSGRASDTQYF.

CDR3 loop: CASISTGLESGYTF. CDR3 nucleotide sequence: TGTGCCAGCATCTCGACAGGGCTGGAGTCCGGCTACACCTTC. This chain joins TRBV5-6 and TRBJ1-2; 7 nucleotides line up with TRBD1. This CDR3 comprises 14 residues. Per the germline V gene, CDR1 is SGHDT and CDR2 is YYEEEE. Trimming took 6 bases from V and 8 from J; bases not matched to a gene: 13.

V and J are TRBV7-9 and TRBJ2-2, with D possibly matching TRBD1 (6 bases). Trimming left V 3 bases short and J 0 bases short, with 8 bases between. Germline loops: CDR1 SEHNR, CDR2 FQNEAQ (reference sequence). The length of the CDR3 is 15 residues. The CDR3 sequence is CASSFGQSNTGELFF. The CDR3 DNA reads TGTGCCAGCAGCTTCGGACAGTCGAACACCGGGGAGCTGTTTTTT.